This TCR beta chain came from a study of blood T cell repertoires in COVID-19. Clones were sequenced by immunoSEQ multiplex PCR, and TCRdb holds only the in-frame ones, with some missing. Here the sample spans almost 30,000 clones, 68% being singletons. The CDR3 loop spans 15 amino acids. The germline gives CDR1 SGDLS, CDR2 YYNGEE. Trimming left V 0 bases short and J 3 bases short, with 12 bases between. The receptor's source is a human donor in a cohort sampled during active COVID-19. The chain employs TRBV9 and TRBJ2-5, with D possibly matching TRBD1 (5 bases). Input material: peripheral blood. In nucleotides, the CDR3 is TGTGCCAGCAGCGTAGTGGTGGGCAGGGAAGAGACCCAGTACTTC. Protein: CASSVVVGREETQYF. Full variable domain (missing parts from reference TRBV9 and TRBJ2-5): DSGVTQTPKHLITATGQRVTLRCSPRSGDLSVYWYQQSLDQGLQFLIQYYNGEERAKGNILERFSAQQFPDLHSELNLSSLELGDSALYFCASSVVVGREETQYFGPGTRLLVL.